The rows below give T cell receptor beta chains drawn from one sample of a study of blood T cell repertoires in COVID-19. Profiling relied on immunoSEQ multiplex PCR, and the TCRdb table lists in-frame clones only, not all of them. The table includes 100,000 to 150,000 clones, roughly 90% detected once. Input material: peripheral blood. The receptors were sampled from a man aged 50-59 years with COVID-19, enrolled during active disease. The CDR3 runs from the conserved cysteine through the conserved F or W. A D gene is named only where the DNA matches it firmly. Rows may omit the clone size; those that give it use once, few, many or a size class.

TRBV9	.	14	TRBJ2-2	once	CASSVARGTGELFF	TGTGCCAGCAGCGTAGCCAGGGGCACCGGGGAGCTGTTTTTT
TRBV28	.	16	TRBJ1-5	.	CASSLWGGRTHQPQHF	TGTGCCAGCAGTTTGTGGGGAGGCCGTACGCATCAGCCCCAGCATTTT
TRBV19	.	12	TRBJ2-2	.	CASRYKTGELFF	TGTGCCAGTAGATACAAAACCGGGGAGCTGTTTTTT
TRBV28	.	15	TRBJ1-3	.	CASSPGVGSGNTIYF	TGTGCCAGCAGTCCAGGGGTCGGCTCTGGAAACACCATATATTTT
TRBV19	.	14	TRBJ1-5	.	CASSEQGSNQPQHF	TGTGCCAGTAGTGAGCAGGGTAGCAATCAGCCCCAGCATTTT
TRBV7-3	.	15	TRBJ2-3	.	CASSPVAGYTDTQYF	TGTGCCAGCAGCCCCGTCGCGGGGTACACAGATACGCAGTATTTT
TRBV6-5	.	13	TRBJ1-2	once	CASIYPGYYGYTF	TGTGCCAGCATCTATCCGGGGTACTATGGCTACACCTTC
TRBV7-9	.	16	TRBJ2-5	.	CASSSDWRGPSKTQYF	TGTGCCAGCAGCTCCGACTGGCGGGGCCCTAGTAAGACCCAGTACTTC
TRBV6-5	TRBD1	12	TRBJ2-4	.	CASSSSDRVQYF	TGTGCCAGCAGTTCAAGTGACAGGGTTCAGTACTTC
TRBV29-1	.	18	TRBJ2-1	.	CSVEGPLEGSSSYNEQFF	TGCAGCGTTGAAGGGCCACTTGAGGGTTCGAGCTCCTACAATGAGCAGTTCTTC
TRBV4-2	TRBD2	15	TRBJ2-7	.	CASSQGTSVTYEQYF	TGTGCCAGCAGCCAAGGGACTAGCGTAACCTACGAGCAGTACTTC
TRBV20-1	.	13	TRBJ2-3	.	CSASVARGDTQYF	TGCAGTGCTAGTGTGGCTCGGGGAGATACGCAGTATTTT
TRBV27	.	12	TRBJ2-1	medium-sized	CASSGPEAEQFF	TGTGCCAGCAGTGGACCGGAGGCTGAGCAGTTCTTC
TRBV14	.	15	TRBJ1-2	.	CASSPGIFRNYGYTF	TGTGCCAGCAGCCCCGGGATATTCCGAAACTATGGCTACACCTTC
TRBV6-5	.	14	TRBJ2-7	few	CASGEAGSSYEQYF	TGTGCCAGCGGGGAGGCTGGAAGCTCCTACGAGCAGTACTTC
TRBV12-3/TRBV12-4	.	13	TRBJ1-2	.	CASSPQSNYGYTF	TGTGCCAGCAGTCCCCAATCTAACTATGGCTACACCTTC
TRBV10-3	TRBD2	13	TRBJ2-4	.	CAIRGLAENIQYF	TGTGCCATCAGGGGACTAGCGGAAAACATTCAGTACTTC
TRBV15	TRBD1	14	TRBJ2-7	.	CAIARGTGGYEQYF	TGTGCCATCGCCCGCGGGACAGGGGGCTACGAGCAGTACTTC
TRBV5-1	TRBD1	14	TRBJ1-4	.	CASSLATGDEKLFF	TGCGCCAGCAGCTTAGCGACAGGGGATGAAAAACTGTTTTTT
TRBV11-2	.	15	TRBJ2-5	.	CASNGLQGGQETQYF	TGTGCCAGCAATGGGCTACAGGGTGGCCAAGAGACCCAGTACTTC
TRBV30	.	11	TRBJ1-1	few	CAWSAQGTAFF	TGTGCCTGGAGCGCTCAGGGAACGGCTTTCTTT
TRBV5-1	.	13	TRBJ1-1	.	CASSRTGNTEAFF	TGCGCCAGCAGCCGAACGGGGAACACTGAAGCTTTCTTT
TRBV4-2	TRBD1	12	TRBJ2-7	.	CASSEGAKEQYF	TGTGCCAGCTCCGAGGGGGCAAAAGAGCAGTACTTC
TRBV7-3	TRBD2	16	TRBJ2-3	.	CASSPLPGLASDTQYF	TGTGCCAGCAGCCCCCTACCGGGACTAGCGTCAGATACGCAGTATTTT
TRBV5-1	TRBD2	16	TRBJ2-3	.	CASSLNLAGRTDTQYF	TGCGCCAGCAGCTTGAACCTAGCGGGTCGGACAGATACGCAGTATTTT
TRBV6-5	.	15	TRBJ2-1	.	CASSKTSPGYNEQFF	TGTGCCAGCAGTAAAACTAGCCCAGGCTACAATGAGCAGTTCTTC
TRBV25-1	.	14	TRBJ2-2	.	CASSGLGGAGELFF	TGTGCCAGCAGTGGACTAGGCGGGGCCGGGGAGCTGTTTTTT
TRBV4-2	TRBD1	15	TRBJ2-3	.	CASSQDPTGRSTQYF	TGTGCCAGCAGCCAAGATCCGACAGGGCGGTCGACGCAGTATTTT
TRBV28	TRBD1	15	TRBJ1-3	.	CASNNGQGIGNTIYF	TGTGCCAGCAATAATGGACAGGGCATTGGGAACACCATATATTTT